This T cell receptor (beta chain) was captured in a study of CD8 T cells in ankylosing spondylitis. Study-level findings and limits: Peripheral blood held disease-linked clones only at relatively low frequency, and these were CD8+. What appeared characteristic of ankylosing spondylitis blood was a TCR beta motif of seven to nine highly homologous variants. Several of the motif variants were reported before in synovial fluid and blood from reactive arthritis.

This CDR3 region has 14 residues. Germline CDR1 reads LGHNA; CDR2 reads YSLEER. Deletions cut 2 bases from V and 9 bases from J, with 14 bases between. TCRdb reprocessed the 5' RACE reads with MiXCR, giving one entry per CDR3 protein. The sample consists of 350,000 or so distinct CDR3 sequences, roughly 8% of them appearing once. This clonotype was detected a few times. Its antigen is not known. The clonotype was recovered from a male donor with ankylosing spondylitis. This chain uses TRBV4-3 with TRBJ1-5; maybe TRBD1 (6 bases). The sample taken for sequencing was blood, either unsorted or a sorted T cell fraction (not recorded which). The CDR3 sequence is CASSQNQGYGPQHF. CDR3 in DNA: TGCGCCAGCAGCCAAAACCAGGGGTACGGGCCCCAGCATTTT.